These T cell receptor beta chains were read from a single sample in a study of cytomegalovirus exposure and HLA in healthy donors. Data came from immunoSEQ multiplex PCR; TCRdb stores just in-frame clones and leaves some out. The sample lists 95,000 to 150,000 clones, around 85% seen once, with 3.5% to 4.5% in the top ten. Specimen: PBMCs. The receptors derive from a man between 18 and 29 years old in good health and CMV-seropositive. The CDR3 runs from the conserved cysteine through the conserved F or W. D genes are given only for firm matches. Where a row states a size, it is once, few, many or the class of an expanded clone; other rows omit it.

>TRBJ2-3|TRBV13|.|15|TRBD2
CASSLGQAGVDTQYF
TGTGCCAGCAGCTTAGGTCAAGCGGGAGTCGATACGCAGTATTTT
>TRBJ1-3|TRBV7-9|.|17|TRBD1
CASSLGTAAGSGNTIYF
TGTGCCAGCAGCCTGGGGACAGCCGCTGGCTCTGGAAACACCATATATTTT
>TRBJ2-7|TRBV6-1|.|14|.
CASSPPTENYEQYF
TGTGCCAGCAGCCCCCCGACAGAAAACTACGAGCAGTACTTC
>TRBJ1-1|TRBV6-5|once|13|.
CASRLWGNTEAFF
TGTGCCAGCAGATTATGGGGCAACACTGAAGCTTTCTTT
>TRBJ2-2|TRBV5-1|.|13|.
CASSWGVAGELFF
TGCGCCAGCAGCTGGGGGGTCGCCGGGGAGCTGTTTTTT
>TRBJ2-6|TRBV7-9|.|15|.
CSSSFSGDGANVLTF
TGTTCCAGCAGCTTTTCAGGGGATGGGGCCAACGTCCTGACTTTC
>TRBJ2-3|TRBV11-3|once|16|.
CASSTGGQQPTDTQYF
TGTGCCAGCAGTACCGGAGGCCAACAACCCACAGATACGCAGTATTTT
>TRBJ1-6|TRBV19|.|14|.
CASSIGEFDSPLHF
TGTGCCAGTAGTATAGGGGAGTTCGATTCACCCCTCCACTTT
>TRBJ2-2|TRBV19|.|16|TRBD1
CASSIFGTGYTGELFF
TGTGCCAGTAGTATATTTGGGACAGGGTACACCGGGGAGCTGTTTTTT
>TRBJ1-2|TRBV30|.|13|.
CAWSPGANYGYTF
TGTGCCTGGAGCCCAGGGGCTAACTATGGCTACACCTTC
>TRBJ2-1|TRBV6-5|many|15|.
CATSRSGSSYNEQFF
TGTGCCACCTCACGTAGCGGAAGCTCCTACAATGAGCAGTTCTTC
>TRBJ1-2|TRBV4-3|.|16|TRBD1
CASSQASTGDNYGYTF
TGCGCCAGCAGCCAAGCTAGTACAGGGGATAACTATGGCTACACCTTC
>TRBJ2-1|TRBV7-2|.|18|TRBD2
CASRLTTETSGSLDEQFF
TGTGCCAGCAGACTTACGACCGAGACTAGCGGGAGTCTGGATGAGCAGTTCTTC
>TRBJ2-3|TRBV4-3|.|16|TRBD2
CASSPRLAGDTDTQYF
TGCGCCAGCAGCCCGCGCCTGGCGGGGGACACAGATACGCAGTATTTT
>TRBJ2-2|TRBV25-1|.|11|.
CASSDRGELFF
TGTGCCAGCAGTGATCGCGGGGAGCTGTTTTTT
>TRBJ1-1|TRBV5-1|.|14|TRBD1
CASGRTGLNTEAFF
TGCGCCAGCGGCAGGACAGGGCTGAACACTGAAGCTTTCTTT
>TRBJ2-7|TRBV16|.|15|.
CASSQYGGSAYEQYF
TGTGCCAGCAGCCAATATGGAGGGAGCGCCTACGAGCAGTACTTC
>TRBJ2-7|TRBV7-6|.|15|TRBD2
CASSLGGEGRYEQYF
TGTGCCAGCAGCTTAGGGGGGGAGGGTCGGTACGAGCAGTACTTC
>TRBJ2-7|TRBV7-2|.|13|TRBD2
CASSRQTSDEQYF
TGTGCCAGCAGCCGTCAAACTAGCGACGAGCAGTACTTC
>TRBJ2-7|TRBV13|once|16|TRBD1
CASSSSTTGGSYEQYF
TGTGCCAGCAGCTCATCCACGACAGGGGGATCGTACGAGCAGTACTTC
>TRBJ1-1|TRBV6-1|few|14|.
CASSKGTGNTEAFF
TGTGCCAGTAGCAAGGGTACAGGGAACACTGAAGCTTTCTTT
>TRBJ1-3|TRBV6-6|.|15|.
CASSRFRESGNTIYF
TGTGCCAGCAGTCGTTTCAGGGAATCTGGAAACACCATATATTTT
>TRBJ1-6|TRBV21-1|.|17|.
CASRPRDLSSYNSPLHF
TGTGCCAGCCGACCTCGGGACTTGAGCTCCTATAATTCACCCCTCCACTTT
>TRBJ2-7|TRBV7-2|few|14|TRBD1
CASSFLTGIYEQYF
TGTGCCAGCAGCTTCCTGACAGGGATCTACGAGCAGTACTTC
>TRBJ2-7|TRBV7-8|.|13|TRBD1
CASSFQGVNEQYF
TGTGCCAGCAGCTTTCAGGGGGTCAACGAGCAGTACTTC
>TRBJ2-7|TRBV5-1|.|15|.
CASSLYSGSVYEQYF
TGCGCCAGCAGCTTGTATTCCGGGAGCGTCTACGAGCAGTACTTC
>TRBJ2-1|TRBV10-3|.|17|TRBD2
CAIIKTGRLAGGNEQFF
TGTGCCATCATCAAAACCGGTCGACTAGCGGGAGGCAATGAGCAGTTCTTC
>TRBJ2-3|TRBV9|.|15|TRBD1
CASSARTGGTDTQYF
TGTGCCAGCAGCGCCCGGACAGGGGGCACAGATACGCAGTATTTT
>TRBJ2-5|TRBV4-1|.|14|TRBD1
CASSQADREETQYF
TGCGCCAGCAGCCAAGCGGACAGGGAAGAGACCCAGTACTTC
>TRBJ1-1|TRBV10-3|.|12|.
CAISDYDAGLNF
TGTGCCATCAGTGACTACGATGCGGGACTAAACTTT
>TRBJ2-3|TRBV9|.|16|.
CASSVVGAAGGDTQYF
TGTGCCAGCAGCGTAGTGGGGGCTGCCGGTGGGGATACGCAGTATTTT
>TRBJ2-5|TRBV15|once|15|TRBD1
CATSRGGTGGETQYF
TGTGCCACCAGCAGAGGGGGGACAGGGGGCGAGACCCAGTACTTC
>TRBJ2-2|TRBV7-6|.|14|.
CASSSGSNTGELFF
TGTGCCAGCAGCTCCGGGTCGAACACCGGGGAGCTGTTTTTT
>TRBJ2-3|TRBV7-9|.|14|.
CASSSLQTTHTQYF
TGTGCCAGCAGCTCGCTGCAGACTACCCATACGCAGTATTTT
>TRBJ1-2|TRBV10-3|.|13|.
CAIGGEIHYGYTF
TGTGCCATCGGGGGGGAAATCCACTATGGCTACACCTTC
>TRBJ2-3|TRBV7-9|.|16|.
CASSRAGQTSTDTQYF
TGTGCCAGCAGCCGCGCAGGACAGACTAGCACAGATACGCAGTATTTT
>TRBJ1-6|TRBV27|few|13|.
CASRLTVRSPLHF
TGTGCCAGCAGGCTGACAGTACGTTCACCCCTCCACTTT
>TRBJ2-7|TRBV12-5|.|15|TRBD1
CASGLGGQGLYEQYF
TGTGCTAGTGGTTTGGGGGGACAGGGGCTCTACGAGCAGTACTTC
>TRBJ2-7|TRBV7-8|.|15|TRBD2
CASSLLAGGSYEQYF
TGTGCCAGCAGCTTACTAGCGGGAGGGTCCTACGAGCAGTACTTC
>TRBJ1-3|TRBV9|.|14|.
CASSSQGSGNTIYF
TGTGCCAGCAGCAGCCAGGGGTCTGGAAACACCATATATTTT
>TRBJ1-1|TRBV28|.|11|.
CASQSGLKAFF
TGTGCCAGCCAATCAGGGCTGAAAGCTTTCTTT
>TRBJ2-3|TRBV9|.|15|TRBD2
CASSPIAGGTDTQYF
TGTGCCAGCAGCCCAATAGCGGGGGGAACAGATACGCAGTATTTT
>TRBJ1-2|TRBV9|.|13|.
CASSVGQAYGYTF
TGTGCCAGCAGCGTAGGTCAGGCCTATGGCTACACCTTC
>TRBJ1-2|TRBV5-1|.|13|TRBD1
CASSLADRDGYTF
TGCGCCAGCAGCTTGGCCGACAGGGACGGCTACACCTTC
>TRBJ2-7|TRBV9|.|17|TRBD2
CASSVGLAGDSSYEQYF
TGTGCCAGCAGCGTAGGGCTAGCGGGGGATAGCTCCTACGAGCAGTACTTC